This is a list of T cell receptor beta chains from one sample in a study of T cell responses to AZD1222 COVID-19 vaccine. Data came from immunoSEQ multiplex PCR; TCRdb stores just in-frame clones and leaves some out. The sample includes about 120,000 clones, over 75% seen only once; the top ten take roughly 7.2%. Sequencing was performed on peripheral blood, taken on day 0 of AZD1222 vaccination. The source is an adult in good health. The CDR3 runs from the conserved cysteine through the conserved F or W. A D gene is named only where the DNA matches it firmly. Some rows have no size entry. The others give once, few or many, or a class for an expanded clone.

clone_size,v_call,j_call,d_call,cdr3_nt,cdr3_aa
once,TRBV27,TRBJ1-1,-,TGTGCCAGCAGTCTACAGAGATTGAACACTGAAGCTTTCTTT,CASSLQRLNTEAFF
-,TRBV9,TRBJ1-5,-,TGTGCCAGCAGCCCTCTGGCGGGGAATCAGCCCCAGCATTTT,CASSPLAGNQPQHF
-,TRBV7-2,TRBJ2-3,-,TGTGCCAGCAGCTTACTCTCCGGGGGAATACACAGCACAGATACGCAGTATTTT,CASSLLSGGIHSTDTQYF
-,TRBV10-3,TRBJ1-5,TRBD1,TGTGCCATCAGTGGGACAGGGGGGCAGCCCCAGCATTTT,CAISGTGGQPQHF
-,TRBV5-1,TRBJ2-1,TRBD2,TGCGCCAGCAGCTCCGGACTAGCGGAGTACAATGAGCAGTTCTTC,CASSSGLAEYNEQFF
-,TRBV3-1/TRBV3-2,TRBJ2-5,-,TGTGCCAGCAGCCTCGATGAGGGTGCGACCCAGTACTTC,CASSLDEGATQYF
once,TRBV6-5,TRBJ2-7,TRBD2,TGTGCCAGCAGTCGGGGGGGGGACTCCTACGAGCAGTACTTC,CASSRGGDSYEQYF
-,TRBV7-3,TRBJ2-2,TRBD1,TGTGCCAGCAGCGGGACCCCGGGACAGGAAACTGTCACCGGGGAGCTGTTTTTT,CASSGTPGQETVTGELFF
once,TRBV7-2,TRBJ2-4,-,TGTGCCAGCAGCCCCGACAGGGAGGGATGGAACATTCAGTACTTC,CASSPDREGWNIQYF
-,TRBV30,TRBJ1-1,-,TGTGCCGGCAATGAAGCTTTCTTT,CAGNEAFF
-,TRBV4-3,TRBJ2-6,-,TGCGCCAGCAGCCAAGATCGGTTTTGGGGCTCTGGGGCCAACGTCCTGACTTTC,CASSQDRFWGSGANVLTF
-,TRBV5-5,TRBJ2-1,-,TGTGCCAGCACCCGCGGGGGCTACATCAATGAGCAGTTCTTC,CASTRGGYINEQFF
-,TRBV7-2,TRBJ1-6,-,TGTGCCAGCAGCACTCTTTTCAGGAATTCACCCCTCCACTTT,CASSTLFRNSPLHF
-,TRBV28,TRBJ1-5,-,TGTGCCAGCAGTCCCCCGGGCCTTCAACTTTATAGCAATCAGCCCCAGCATTTT,CASSPPGLQLYSNQPQHF
-,TRBV10-1,TRBJ2-1,TRBD1,TGCGCCAGCAGTGGAGCAGGGGGTCTCAATGAGCAGTTCTTC,CASSGAGGLNEQFF
-,TRBV28,TRBJ1-4,-,TGTGCCAGCAGCCTTCAGGGCCTTAATGAAAAACTGTTTTTT,CASSLQGLNEKLFF
-,TRBV21-1,TRBJ2-3,-,TGTGCCAGCACCTCTAAAGGACTAGCGGGGGGGGCCACAGATACGCAGTATTTT,CASTSKGLAGGATDTQYF
once,TRBV4-2,TRBJ2-3,-,TGTGCCAGCAGCCAAGACCGCGGGGGCTCCACAGATACGCAGTATTTT,CASSQDRGGSTDTQYF
-,TRBV19,TRBJ1-5,-,TGTGCCAGTACCATGGGGGGTCAGCCCCAGCATTTT,CASTMGGQPQHF
-,TRBV19,TRBJ1-2,-,TGTGCCAGTAGTGCCTCAGGGGTACGCGGCTACACCTTC,CASSASGVRGYTF
-,TRBV28,TRBJ2-7,-,TGTGCCAGCAGTGCGACCCCTAACTACGAGCAGTACTTC,CASSATPNYEQYF
-,TRBV9,TRBJ1-4,TRBD1,TGTGCCAGCAGCGTACTAACCCAGGGGGCTTGTGAAAAACTGTTTTTT,CASSVLTQGACEKLFF
-,TRBV6-5,TRBJ1-2,TRBD1,TGTGCCAGCAGTTACTACTCCTCGACAGGGATTTATGGCTACACCTTC,CASSYYSSTGIYGYTF
-,TRBV4-1,TRBJ1-6,TRBD1,TGCGCCAGCAGCCAAGTGGGGGACAGGCGGAATAATTCACCCCTCCACTTT,CASSQVGDRRNNSPLHF
-,TRBV30,TRBJ2-5,-,TGTGCCTGGAGTGCGATGCTTCAAGAGACCCAGTACTTC,CAWSAMLQETQYF
-,TRBV6-4,TRBJ2-1,-,TGTGCCAGCAGTGATTCAGGGATGGATGAGCAGTTCTTC,CASSDSGMDEQFF
-,TRBV4-1,TRBJ2-3,-,TGCGCCAGCAGCCCAGAACAGGGTTATCAGGGTACGCAGTATTTT,CASSPEQGYQGTQYF
once,TRBV28,TRBJ1-6,-,TGTGCCAGCAGTTTGGGGGGAAATTCACCCCTCCACTTT,CASSLGGNSPLHF
-,TRBV11-2,TRBJ1-1,TRBD1,TGTGCCAGCAGCCGGGACAGAGACTTTAACACTGAAGCTTTCTTT,CASSRDRDFNTEAFF
-,TRBV15,TRBJ2-1,-,TGTGCCACCAGCAGAGATAAGGGGAATGAGCAGTTCTTC,CATSRDKGNEQFF
-,TRBV6-5,TRBJ1-1,-,TGTGCCAGCAACCCCGACGGGAACACTGAAGCTTTCTTT,CASNPDGNTEAFF
-,TRBV5-1,TRBJ1-2,TRBD1,TGCGCCAGCAGCTTGGTCATACAGGGGGCTCATGGCTACACCTTC,CASSLVIQGAHGYTF
-,TRBV6-2/TRBV6-3,TRBJ2-6,-,TGTGCCAGCAGTAATTCAGGACAGTCCACATGGGCTGGGGCCAACGTCCTGACTTTC,CASSNSGQSTWAGANVLTF
-,TRBV28,TRBJ1-5,-,TGTGCCAGCAGTTTACTGCAGGGGAGGGGACAGCCCCAGCATTTT,CASSLLQGRGQPQHF
-,TRBV14,TRBJ2-1,TRBD2,TGTGCCAGCAGCTTTCTTCCCGGAGCGGGGAGAGACAATGAGCAGTTCTTC,CASSFLPGAGRDNEQFF
-,TRBV15,TRBJ2-7,-,TGTGCCACCAGCAGGGTACCCGGGGACGAGCAGTACTTC,CATSRVPGDEQYF